This T cell receptor beta chain appears in the sequencing data of a study of T cell responses to AZD1222 COVID-19 vaccine. This table comes from immunoSEQ multiplex PCR, and its TCRdb copy is limited to in-frame clones, with some not included. The data show 100,000 to 150,000 clones, about 91% seen once. As regards this clone: Its antigen is currently unknown.

CDR1 is SNHLY, CDR2 FYNNEI, per germline. The CDR3 totals 11 residues. Trimming pared 6 bases from V and 8 bases from J, leaving 7 bases between. General study points: Unmutated variant regions are reportedly targeted by nearly half of spike-specific TCRs. Females made up more of the donors, who were largely white British, and clonal diversity may have come out too low. Researchers report vaccine-associated CD4 TCRs spanning spike, with dominance at 160-218 and 743-854.

The input for sequencing was peripheral blood, taken 28 days after the second AZD1222 dose. This receptor was obtained from an adult who received the AZD1222 COVID-19 vaccine. The chain has TRBV2 and TRBJ1-4; D is unresolved. CDR3 bases: TGTGCCAGCAGCGAGGCGGAAAAACTGTTTTTT. As protein: CASSEAEKLFF.